Listed here is a single TCR beta chain. Source study methods: Nucleated cell number was recorded as an estimate derived from reference gene primer amplification. The table came from immunoSEQ multiplex PCR; TCRdb's copy has only in-frame clones and leaves some out. V, J and clone size reflect that table, while D and trimming were determined from the DNA. The sample includes some 80,000 clones, about four fifths of them seen just once. This CDR3 spans 15 amino acids. Losses at the gene ends were 4 bases for V and 7 bases for J; bases not matched to a gene: 9. Germline CDR1 and CDR2: SGHRS and YFSETQ. The data originate from a study of blood T cell repertoires in COVID-19.

V is TRBV5-1 and J is TRBJ2-3; 10 nucleotides line up with TRBD1. This sequence was found in a human donor in a cohort sampled during active COVID-19. Input material: peripheral blood. This CDR3 is CASSEAGQGRYTQYF. The CDR3 nucleotides are TGCGCCAGCAGCGAGGCGGGACAGGGGCGATATACGCAGTATTTT.